A single sample gave rise to the 3 T cell receptor beta chains below, sequenced in a study of T cell responses to AZD1222 COVID-19 vaccine. Data came from immunoSEQ multiplex PCR; TCRdb stores just in-frame clones and leaves some out. The sample consists of under 130,000 clones, around 94% of them appearing once. Sequenced material: peripheral blood, taken on day 0 of AZD1222 vaccination. The receptors derive from an adult in good health.

This clone was seen a single time. The chain couples TRBV5-1 to TRBJ2-3; D might be TRBD1 (6 bases). CDR1 and CDR2 (germline): SGHRS, YFSETQ. The length of the CDR3 is 20 residues. The V end lost 0 bases, the J end lost 1 base, and 24 bases lay between the germline ends. The CDR3 sequence is CASSLEGVPPYRVGTDTQYF. The CDR3 DNA sequence: TGCGCCAGCAGCTTGGAAGGGGTTCCCCCCTACAGGGTGGGCACAGATACGCAGTATTTT. The variable domain in full, completed from reference TRBV5-1 and TRBJ2-3, reads KAGVTQTPRYLIKTRGQQVTLSCSPISGHRSVSWYQQTPGQGLQFLFEYFSETQRNKGNFPGRFSGRQFSNSRSEMNVSTLELGDSALYLCASSLEGVPPYRVGTDTQYFGPGTRLTVL.

The rearrangement uses TRBV7-8 and TRBJ1-2, with a weak D call TRBD1 (6 bases). V lost 5 bases, J lost 1 base, and 14 bases lay in between. This CDR3 is built from 15 residues. Germline CDR1 and CDR2: SGHVS and FQNEAQ. DNA of the CDR3: TGTGCCAGCAGCCCAGGGACACTCTTTAACTATGGCTACACCTTC. Translating it yields CASSPGTLFNYGYTF. The entire variable domain, with the rest obtained from reference TRBV7-8 and TRBJ1-2, is as follows: GAGVSQSPRYKVAKRGQDVALRCDPISGHVSLFWYQQALGQGPEFLTYFQNEAQLDKSGLPSDRFFAERPEGSVSTLKIQRTQQEDSAVYLCASSPGTLFNYGYTFGSGTRLTVV.

The chain is built from TRBV9 and TRBJ1-2; 7 bases map to TRBD1. Trimming at V came to 3 bases and at J to 4 bases, leaving 15 bases not matched to a gene. In germline, CDR1 is SGDLS, CDR2 YYNGEE. CDR3 length equals 17 residues. CDR3 in amino acids: CASSGVRSSDRAYGYTF. The CDR3 DNA is TGTGCCAGCAGCGGAGTGCGCTCGTCAGACAGGGCCTATGGCTACACCTTC.